Each of the 10 T cell receptor beta chains below was sequenced from the same sample in a study of regulatory T cells in long-lasting Graves disease. Both iRepertoire HTBI primers and Arm-PCR of CDR3 regions were used to build the TCR beta libraries. TCRdb itself ran the multiplex PCR reads through MiXCR, one entry per CDR3 protein. The sample lists fewer than 600,000 distinct CDR3 sequences, 20% to 25% occurring once. As to time point: persistent/refractory GD, antithyroid drugs over 5 years with positive TRAb. Extracted PBMC RNA gave rise to the TCR library. The input for sequencing was peripheral blood mononuclear cells (PBMCs), taken when the disease was refractory, from a patient treated with antithyroid drugs. These receptors came from a female donor with Graves disease.

This clonotype was observed many times. J is TRBJ2-7 and V is TRBV12-3 or TRBV12-4, with D unresolved. V shed 6 bases and J shed 3 bases, with 6 bases lying between them. The CDR3 covers 11 residues. The CDR3 nucleotides are TGTGCCAGCAGCCGGAACTACGAGCAGTACTTC. It yields the protein CASSRNYEQYF.

This clonotype was counted at least ten times. The rearrangement joins TRBV2 to TRBJ1-2; TRBD1 might be the D (5 bases). The V and J ends lost 4 bases and 2 bases respectively, with 11 bases between them. The CDR3 totals 14 residues. Germline V CDR1 and CDR2: SNHLY, FYNNEI. The CDR3 nucleotides are TGTGCCAGCAGTGCGAACGGGGGGAACTATGGCTACACCTTC. Amino acids: CASSANGGNYGYTF. The full variable domain, with the rest looked up from reference TRBV2 and TRBJ1-2, is EPEVTQTPSHQVTQMGQEVILRCVPISNHLYFYWYRQILGQKVEFLVSFYNNEISEKSEIFDDQFSVERPDGSNFTLKIRSTKLEDSAMYFCASSANGGNYGYTFGSGTRLTVV.

The chain employs TRBV2 and TRBJ2-3, with a weak D call TRBD2 (5 bases). The CDR3 totals 14 residues. Germline V gives CDR1 SNHLY, CDR2 FYNNEI. The V and J ends lost 11 bases and 5 bases respectively, with 20 bases between them. The DNA for the CDR3 is TGTGCCCCGTGGCGGGTTCGTCTAGTAGATACGCAGTATTTT. Protein product: CAPWRVRLVDTQYF.

This clonotype was recorded at least ten times. The V call is TRBV28, the J call TRBJ1-1, with unresolved D. The germline V gene encodes CDR1 MDHEN and CDR2 SYDVKM. The CDR3 has 14 amino acids. V lost 2 bases, J lost 1 base, and 8 bases lay in between. This CDR3 is CASSLITGNTEAFF. CDR3 in DNA: TGTGCCAGCAGTTTAATCACGGGGAACACTGAAGCTTTCTTT.

This clonotype was observed many times. The genes are TRBV29-1 and TRBJ1-4; the D gene is possibly TRBD1 (6 bases). The CDR3 extends over 13 amino acids. Germline-derived CDR1 and CDR2 are SQVTM and ANQGSEA. The V and J ends lost 4 bases and 8 bases respectively, with 14 bases between them. The CDR3 coding sequence is TGCAGCGTTGGTCCGGGCAGGGGAGAAAAACTGTTTTTT. It translates to CSVGPGRGEKLFF.

This clonotype was detected only a few times. This chain joins TRBV19 and TRBJ2-7; D possibly corresponds to TRBD1 (6 bases). The CDR3 is 17 amino acids. Trimming pared 5 bases from V and 0 bases from J, leaving 20 bases between. Looked up from germline, CDR1 is LNHDA and CDR2 is SQIVND (reference sequence). Here the CDR3 DNA reads TGTGCCAGTAGTTCCTCCGGGACAAGAGGGGCCTCCTACGAGCAGTACTTC. Translation: CASSSSGTRGASYEQYF. Variable domain in full (rest from reference TRBV19 and TRBJ2-7): DGGITQSPKYLFRKEGQNVTLSCEQNLNHDAMYWYRQDPGQGLRLIYYSQIVNDFQKGDIAEGYSVSREKKESFPLTVTSAQKNPTAFYLCASSSSGTRGASYEQYFGPGTRLTVT.

This clonotype showed up just a few times. V and J are TRBV19 and TRBJ2-2; 9 bases map to TRBD2. Germline CDR1 and CDR2: LNHDA and SQIVND (reference sequence). The V and J ends lost 5 bases and 4 bases, in that order; junction bases with no gene match: 11. The CDR3 covers 17 residues. The CDR3 DNA is TGTGCCAGTAGTCCCCGGAGCGGGGGGATACTCACCGGGGAGCTGTTTTTT. Protein sequence: CASSPRSGGILTGELFF.

The rearrangement links TRBV20-1 to TRBJ2-5; 9 bases agree with TRBD2. The CDR3 extends over 17 amino acids. The germline V gene encodes CDR1 DFQATT and CDR2 SNEGSKA (reference sequence). V shed 0 bases, J shed 6 bases, and the junction held 14 bases outside the gene matches. CDR3 bases: TGCAGTGCTAGAGACTTCAAACTTAGCGGGAGCGCAAAGACCCAGTACTTC. Translating gives CSARDFKLSGSAKTQYF.

Ten or more counts support this clonotype. This chain joins TRBV28 and TRBJ2-7, with 7 bases aligning to TRBD1. This CDR3 has 14 amino acids. J was trimmed by 3 bases and V by 5 bases; bases with no gene match: 7. Germline V gives CDR1 MDHEN, CDR2 SYDVKM. CDR3 nucleotides: TGTGCCAGCAGTCGACAGGGTGTGGTCTACGAGCAGTACTTC. Encoded protein: CASSRQGVVYEQYF.

The gene calls are TRBV19 and TRBJ2-1, with D possibly TRBD2 on 6 matching bases. V lost 8 bases to trimming and J lost 1 base, with 12 bases between them. Germline V gives CDR1 LNHDA, CDR2 SQIVND (reference sequence). The CDR3 is 14 residues long. The CDR3 loop reads CASHYGSSYNEQFF. In nucleotides, the CDR3 is TGTGCCAGTCATTACGGGAGTTCCTACAATGAGCAGTTCTTC.